The rows below give T cell receptor beta chains drawn from one sample of a study of cytomegalovirus exposure and HLA in healthy donors. Sequenced by immunoSEQ multiplex PCR; TCRdb stores in-frame clones only, minus some. The repertoire holds roughly 200,000 clones, with approximately 80% as singletons. Sequencing used PBMCs. These receptor sequences come from a woman aged 40 to 55 in good health and CMV-seronegative. Each CDR3 is given with its conserved first and last residue. Each record gives: D gene, V gene, CDR3 protein. D genes are given only for firm matches.

d_call: TRBD1
v_call: TRBV6-6
cdr3_aa: CAGGQGANTQYF

d_call: TRBD1
v_call: TRBV30
cdr3_aa: CAWSVQGAYTGELFF

d_call: TRBD1
v_call: TRBV29-1
cdr3_aa: CSVEFDWTGSVDEQYF

d_call: TRBD1
v_call: TRBV6-6
cdr3_aa: CASRPGDRGFYGYTF

d_call: .
v_call: TRBV7-9
cdr3_aa: CASSLGAEGFTDADTQYF

d_call: TRBD1
v_call: TRBV6-6
cdr3_aa: CASAPGQGIYEQYF

d_call: .
v_call: TRBV11-2
cdr3_aa: CATSGPYEQYF

d_call: .
v_call: TRBV29-1
cdr3_aa: CSVRGSGNTIYF

d_call: .
v_call: TRBV4-1
cdr3_aa: CASSQAGRDYSPLHF

d_call: TRBD1
v_call: TRBV2
cdr3_aa: CASSTGTAYEQYF

d_call: TRBD1
v_call: TRBV7-6
cdr3_aa: CASSVETGAYGYTF

d_call: TRBD1
v_call: TRBV7-9
cdr3_aa: CASSWSGGSEQYF

d_call: .
v_call: TRBV6-6
cdr3_aa: CASSYSANQPQHF

d_call: .
v_call: TRBV4-3
cdr3_aa: CASSQRPGFYNSPLHF

d_call: .
v_call: TRBV7-3
cdr3_aa: CASSYLPGGRDTGELFF

d_call: .
v_call: TRBV19
cdr3_aa: CASSMTGKRGNEQFF

d_call: .
v_call: TRBV6-5
cdr3_aa: CASSYGGQRYGYTF

d_call: .
v_call: TRBV19
cdr3_aa: CATHPQGSNYEQYF

d_call: TRBD2
v_call: TRBV2
cdr3_aa: CASSGAAGGLIEQYF

d_call: .
v_call: TRBV28
cdr3_aa: CASSSPDVGAGAYEQYF

d_call: .
v_call: TRBV7-8
cdr3_aa: CASSLYRGIQETQYF

d_call: TRBD1
v_call: TRBV7-9
cdr3_aa: CSSSLGEGTGLGGYTF

d_call: .
v_call: TRBV7-9
cdr3_aa: CASSPSGGTNEKLFF

d_call: TRBD2
v_call: TRBV27
cdr3_aa: CASSRGTSGAWPYEQYF

d_call: .
v_call: TRBV29-1
cdr3_aa: CSVELTDTQYF